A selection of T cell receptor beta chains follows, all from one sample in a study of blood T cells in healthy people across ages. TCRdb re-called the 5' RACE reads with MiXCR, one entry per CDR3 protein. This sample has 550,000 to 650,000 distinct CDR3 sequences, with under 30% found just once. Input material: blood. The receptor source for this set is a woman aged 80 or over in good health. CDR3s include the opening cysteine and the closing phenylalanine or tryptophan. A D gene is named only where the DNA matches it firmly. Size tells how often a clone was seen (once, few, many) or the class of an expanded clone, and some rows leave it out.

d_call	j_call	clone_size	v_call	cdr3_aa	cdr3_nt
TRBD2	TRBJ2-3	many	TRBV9	CASSLGLIDTQYF	TGTGCCAGCAGCTTGGGACTAATAGATACGCAGTATTTT
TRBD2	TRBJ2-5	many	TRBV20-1	CSAGLAGARETQYF	TGCAGTGCTGGACTAGCGGGAGCTCGGGAGACCCAGTACTTC
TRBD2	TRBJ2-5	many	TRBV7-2	CAAGEGETQYF	TGTGCCGCGGGGGAGGGAGAGACCCAGTACTTC
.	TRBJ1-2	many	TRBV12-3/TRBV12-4	CASSLAGKSGYTF	TGTGCCAGCAGTTTAGCGGGAAAGAGCGGCTACACCTTC
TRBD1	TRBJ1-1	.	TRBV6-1	CASSEVTGAPEAFF	TGTGCCAGCAGTGAAGTCACAGGGGCTCCTGAAGCTTTCTTT
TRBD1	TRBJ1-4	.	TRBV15	CATGRGLNGKLFF	TGTGCCACCGGGAGGGGGCTGAATGGAAAACTGTTTTTT
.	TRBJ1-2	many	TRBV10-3	CAIKDGLNYGYTF	TGTGCCATCAAGGACGGATTAAACTATGGCTACACCTTC
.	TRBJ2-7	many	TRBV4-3	CASSQDSTDPYEQYF	TGCGCCAGCAGCCAAGATTCGACAGACCCCTACGAGCAGTACTTC
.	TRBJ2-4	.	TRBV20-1	CSAPERAKNIQYF	TGCAGTGCCCCGGAGCGAGCCAAAAACATTCAGTACTTC
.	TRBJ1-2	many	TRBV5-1	CASSLAERNYGYTF	TGCGCCAGCAGCTTGGCCGAGCGGAACTATGGCTACACCTTC
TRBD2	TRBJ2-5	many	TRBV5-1	CASSFTGLAGAGGETQYF	TGCGCCAGCAGCTTCACGGGACTAGCGGGGGCCGGAGGAGAGACCCAGTACTTC
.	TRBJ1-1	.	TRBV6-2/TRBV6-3	CASRYVGSNGEAFF	TGTGCCAGCAGATACGTTGGGTCCAACGGGGAAGCTTTCTTT
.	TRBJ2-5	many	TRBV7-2	CASSLARGAQETQYF	TGTGCCAGCAGCTTAGCGCGCGGGGCCCAAGAGACCCAGTACTTC